This TCR beta chain was sequenced in a study of T cell changes during pregnancy in multiple sclerosis. Clones were read by immunoSEQ multiplex PCR, and TCRdb kept only the in-frame ones, dropping some. This sample has approximately 40,000 clones, with more than 90% found just once. The CDR3 extends over 12 amino acids. Germline V gene lookup returns CDR1 SEHNR and CDR2 FQNEAQ (reference sequence). V dropped 3 bases and J dropped 5 bases, with 7 bases sitting between them. The material was CD8+ T cells from peripheral blood mononuclear cells, obtained after pregnancy. The receptor was derived from a female donor with multiple sclerosis, enrolled in a pregnancy study. V gene TRBV7-9 combines with J gene TRBJ2-5; D gene ambiguous. As DNA, the CDR3 is TGTGCCAGCAGCTTCTTCGGGGAGACCCAGTACTTC. This gives the protein CASSFFGETQYF.